The entry below describes one T cell receptor beta chain. Antigen unknown. With survey level as its setting, the immunoSEQ assay was v3.0. Sequencing aimed at roughly 40,000-55,000 T-cell genomes per sample. TCRdb's copy holds only in-frame clones and misses some; the assay was immunoSEQ multiplex PCR. The data contain roughly 30,000 clones, roughly 88% of them singletons. This specimen belongs to a study of long-term antiretroviral therapy in people with HIV. Germline assignment: CDR1 SGHAT and CDR2 FQNNGV. The V and J ends lost 2 bases and 8 bases respectively, with 19 bases between them. The CDR3 sequence is 15 residues long. Study-level points and caveats: With ART, diversity went up but was still lower than in transplant donor controls. In HIV, the repertoires covered a tighter span of CDR3 lengths than in controls. Dominance of pre-ART expanded clones persisted, fluctuating and often declining after ART.

Material: unsorted PBMCs, obtained 2.7 to 2.8 years after starting antiretroviral therapy. This clonotype was sampled from a man in his thirties or forties with HIV. The chain recombines TRBV11-2 with TRBJ2-7, with unresolved D. The CDR3 loop is CASSLLEFPGFQQYF. Here the CDR3 DNA reads TGTGCCAGCAGCTTATTGGAGTTCCCCGGATTCCAGCAGTACTTC.